This T cell receptor (beta chain) was documented in a study of T cells in Graves' hyperthyroidism and ophthalmopathy. Study in general: The blood sample was taken at first diagnosis, before treatment began.

Germline values: CDR1 SGHAT, CDR2 FQNNGV. J was trimmed by 2 bases and V by 5 bases; bases with no gene match: 2. The CDR3 runs 14 residues. Not enrolled were patients with uncontrolled infection, other autoimmune disease, pregnancy or lactation. The study based diagnoses on clinical symptoms, serum thyroxine and TRAb, thyroid ultrasound and orbital computed tomography. Amplified TCR beta CDR3 regions derived from RNA transcripts. A set of HTBI primers served as the primers for a first-round RT-PCR of the TCR CDR3. TCRdb re-called the multiplex PCR reads through MiXCR, storing one row per CDR3 protein. The sample consists of hundreds of thousands of distinct CDR3 sequences, approximately 15% of them appearing once.

The sequence was collected from a woman aged 25 to 39 with Graves' hyperthyroidism. The chain employs TRBV11-2 and TRBJ1-3, with 8 bases lining up with TRBD1. Sample: blood. The CDR3 DNA sequence: TGTGCCAGCAGCCAGGACAGGGCTGGAAACACCATATATTTT. Encoded protein: CASSQDRAGNTIYF. The complete variable domain, with remaining parts taken from reference TRBV11-2 and TRBJ1-3, reads EAGVAQSPRYKIIEKRQSVAFWCNPISGHATLYWYQQILGQGPKLLIQFQNNGVVDDSQLPKDRFSAERLKGVDSTLKIQPAKLEDSAVYLCASSQDRAGNTIYFGEGSWLTVV.